The clone carrying this TCR beta chain was detected a few times. Germline V gene lookup returns CDR1 MNHEY and CDR2 SVGEGT. This CDR3 region has 11 residues. Trimming removed 6 bases from V and 7 bases from J, with 9 bases in between. This record comes from a study of Graves' ophthalmopathy and Graves' hyperthyroidism. Beta-chain TCR CDR3 regions were amplified from RNA transcripts. HTBI-primed first-round RT-PCR preceded second-round multiplex PCR. TCRdb itself ran the multiplex PCR reads through MiXCR, one entry per CDR3 protein. Counted here are 210,000 or so distinct CDR3 sequences, 25% to 30% occurring once; the ten biggest clones make up about 9.3%.

This chain links TRBV6-2 or TRBV6-3 with TRBJ1-1; no firm D call. This receptor was taken from a man aged 50 or older with Graves' ophthalmopathy. What was sequenced was peripheral blood. CDR3 residues: CASSPGGEAFF. CDR3 sequence (DNA): TGTGCCAGCAGCCCGGGTGGTGAAGCTTTCTTT.